The clone carrying this T cell receptor beta chain was found a few times. The target antigen is unknown. From germline, CDR1 is MNHNS and CDR2 SASEGT. V was shortened by 10 bases and J by 6 bases, with 12 bases between the two germline ends. This CDR3 is 12 amino acids long. Here immunoSEQ multiplex PCR was the method, and the copy in TCRdb shows in-frame clones only, minus some. The sample yields 77,000 or so clones, 85% to 95% seen once. These data originate in a study of OX40 agonist ivuxolimab in advanced cancers. Study in general: Dose-escalation patients suffered from hepatocellular carcinoma, melanoma, renal cell or head and neck cancer. Of the patients, three showed partial responses, one with hepatocellular carcinoma and two with cutaneous melanoma.

The study, taken as a whole, reports: On average, a greater number of expanded clones characterised CD8+ T cells relative to CD4+. By week 6 at 0.1 to 3.0 mg/kg, blood CD4+ and CD8+ T cells had expanded clonally.

The sample was CD4+ or CD8+ T cells sorted from blood, taken in a trial of the OX40 agonist ivuxolimab. This chain connects TRBV6-1 to TRBJ2-2; D is unresolved. The origin of this receptor is an adult with an advanced solid tumor such as melanoma, head and neck, liver or kidney cancer. The chain's CDR3 is CAIPRMSGELFF. As DNA, the CDR3 is TGTGCCATCCCGCGGATGTCCGGGGAGCTGTTTTTT.